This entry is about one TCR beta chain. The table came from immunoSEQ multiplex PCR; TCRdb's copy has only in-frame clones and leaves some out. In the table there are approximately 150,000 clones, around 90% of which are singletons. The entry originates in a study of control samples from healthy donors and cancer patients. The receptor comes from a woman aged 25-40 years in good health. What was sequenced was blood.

The CDR3 DNA sequence: TGTGCCAGTAGTAACAGCCATAACTATGGCTACACCTTC. It is translated as CASSNSHNYGYTF. The V call is TRBV19, the J call TRBJ1-2; no definite D call. There are 13 residues in the CDR3. Germline V gene lookup returns CDR1 LNHDA and CDR2 SQIVND (reference sequence). V was pared by 4 bases and J by 1 base, with 7 bases between.